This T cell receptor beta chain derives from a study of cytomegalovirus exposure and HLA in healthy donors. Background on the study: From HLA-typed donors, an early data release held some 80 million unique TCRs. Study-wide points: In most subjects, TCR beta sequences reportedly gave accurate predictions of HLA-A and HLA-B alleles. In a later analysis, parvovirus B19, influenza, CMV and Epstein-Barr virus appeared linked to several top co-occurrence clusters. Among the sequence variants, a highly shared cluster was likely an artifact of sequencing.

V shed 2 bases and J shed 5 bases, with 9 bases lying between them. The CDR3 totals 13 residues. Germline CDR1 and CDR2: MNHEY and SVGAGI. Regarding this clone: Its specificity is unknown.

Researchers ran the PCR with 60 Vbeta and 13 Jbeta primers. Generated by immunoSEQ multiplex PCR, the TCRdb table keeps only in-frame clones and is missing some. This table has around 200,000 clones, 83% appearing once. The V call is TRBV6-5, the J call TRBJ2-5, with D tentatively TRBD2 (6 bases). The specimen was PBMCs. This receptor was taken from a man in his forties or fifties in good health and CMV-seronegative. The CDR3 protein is CASSYGGTETQYF. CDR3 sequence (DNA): TGTGCCAGCAGTTACGGCGGGACGGAGACCCAGTACTTC.